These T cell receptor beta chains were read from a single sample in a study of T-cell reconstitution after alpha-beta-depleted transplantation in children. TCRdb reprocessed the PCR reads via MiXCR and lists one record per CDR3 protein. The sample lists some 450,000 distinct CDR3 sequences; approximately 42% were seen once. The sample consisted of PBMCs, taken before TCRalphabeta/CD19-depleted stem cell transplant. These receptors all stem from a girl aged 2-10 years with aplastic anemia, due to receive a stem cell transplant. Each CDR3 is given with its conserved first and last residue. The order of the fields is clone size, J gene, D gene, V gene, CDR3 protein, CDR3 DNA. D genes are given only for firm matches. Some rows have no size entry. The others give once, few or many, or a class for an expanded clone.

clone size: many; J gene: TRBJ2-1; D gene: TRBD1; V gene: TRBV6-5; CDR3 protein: CASSYPTGSSYNEQFF; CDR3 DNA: TGTGCCAGCAGTTACCCGACAGGGTCGTCCTACAATGAGCAGTTCTTC
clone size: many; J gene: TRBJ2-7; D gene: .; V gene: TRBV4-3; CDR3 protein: CASSQGVGSYYEQYF; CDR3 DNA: TGCGCCAGCAGCCAAGGTGTAGGGAGTTACTACGAGCAGTACTTC
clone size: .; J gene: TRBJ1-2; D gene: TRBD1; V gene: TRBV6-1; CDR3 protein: CASSGQGRHGYTF; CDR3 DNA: TGTGCCAGCAGTGGACAGGGTCGCCATGGCTACACCTTC
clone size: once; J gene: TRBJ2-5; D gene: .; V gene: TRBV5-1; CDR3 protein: CASSKGQGGGEETQYF; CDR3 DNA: TGCGCCAGCAGCAAAGGACAGGGCGGGGGGGAAGAGACCCAGTACTTC
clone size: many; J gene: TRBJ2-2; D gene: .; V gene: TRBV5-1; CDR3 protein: CASSLEFWSGELFF; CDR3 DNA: TGCGCCAGCAGCTTGGAGTTCTGGAGCGGGGAGCTGTTTTTT
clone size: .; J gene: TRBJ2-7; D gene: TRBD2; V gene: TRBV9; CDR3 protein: CASSTSGSGEQYF; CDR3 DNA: TGTGCCAGCAGCACTAGCGGGAGCGGCGAGCAGTACTTC
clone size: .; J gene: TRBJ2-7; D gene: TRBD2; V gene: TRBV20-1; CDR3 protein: CSAREGSGGAYEQYF; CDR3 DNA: TGCAGTGCTAGAGAGGGTAGCGGGGGGGCCTACGAGCAGTACTTC
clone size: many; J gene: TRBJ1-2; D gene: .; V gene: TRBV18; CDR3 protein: CASSPPGPEGYGYTF; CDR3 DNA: TGTGCCAGCTCACCACCCGGACCAGAAGGATATGGCTACACCTTC
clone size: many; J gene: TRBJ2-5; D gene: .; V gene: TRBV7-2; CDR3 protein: CASSLAGLGETQYF; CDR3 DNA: TGTGCCAGCAGCTTAGCTGGGTTGGGGGAGACCCAGTACTTC
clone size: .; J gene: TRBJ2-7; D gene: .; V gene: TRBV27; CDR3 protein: CASSFRGQLYEQYF; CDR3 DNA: TGTGCCAGCAGTTTCAGGGGTCAGCTCTACGAGCAGTACTTC
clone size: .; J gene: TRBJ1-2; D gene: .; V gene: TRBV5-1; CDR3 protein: CASSLDGDGTIYGYTF; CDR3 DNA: TGCGCCAGCAGCTTGGATGGGGACGGAACCATCTATGGCTACACCTTC
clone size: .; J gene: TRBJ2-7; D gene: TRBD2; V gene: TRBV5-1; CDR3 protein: CASSLKGVGLATNYSYEQYF; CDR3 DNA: TGCGCCAGCAGCTTGAAAGGCGTCGGACTAGCAACCAACTACTCCTACGAGCAGTACTTC
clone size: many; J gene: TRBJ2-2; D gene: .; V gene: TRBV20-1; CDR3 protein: CSARRQVAGELFF; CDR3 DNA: TGCAGTGCTAGAAGGCAGGTCGCCGGGGAGCTGTTTTTT
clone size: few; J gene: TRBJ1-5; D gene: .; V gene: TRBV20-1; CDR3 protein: CSARLTVLNQPQHF; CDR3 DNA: TGCAGTGCTAGGTTGACAGTGCTCAATCAGCCCCAGCATTTT
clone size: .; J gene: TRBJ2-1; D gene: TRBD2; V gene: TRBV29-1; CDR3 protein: CSVDPYSGGPYNEQFF; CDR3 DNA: TGCAGCGTTGATCCGTATAGCGGGGGTCCCTACAATGAGCAGTTCTTC
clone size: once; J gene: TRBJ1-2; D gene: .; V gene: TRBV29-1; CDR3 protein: CSVEDPRTDDGYTF; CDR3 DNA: TGCAGCGTTGAAGATCCCCGGACAGACGATGGCTACACCTTC
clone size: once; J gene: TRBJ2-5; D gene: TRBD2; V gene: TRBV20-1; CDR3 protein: CSASETSSRQETQYF; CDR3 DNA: TGCAGTGCTAGCGAGACTAGCAGCAGACAAGAGACCCAGTACTTC
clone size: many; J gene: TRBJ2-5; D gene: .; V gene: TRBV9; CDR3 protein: CASSVARGRRETQYF; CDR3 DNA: TGTGCCAGCAGCGTGGCTCGCGGCAGAAGAGAGACCCAGTACTTC
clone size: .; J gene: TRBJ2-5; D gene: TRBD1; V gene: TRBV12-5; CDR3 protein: CASGLAWTGAGSETQYF; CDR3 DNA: TGTGCTAGTGGTTTGGCGTGGACAGGGGCGGGATCTGAGACCCAGTACTTC
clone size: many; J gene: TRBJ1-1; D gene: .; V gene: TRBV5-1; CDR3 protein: CASSLGANTEAFF; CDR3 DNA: TGTGCCAGCAGCCTTGGCGCGAACACTGAAGCTTTCTTT
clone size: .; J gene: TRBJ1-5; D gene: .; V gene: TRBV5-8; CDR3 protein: CASSPWASNQPQHF; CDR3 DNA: TGTGCCAGCAGCCCTTGGGCCTCCAATCAGCCCCAGCATTTT
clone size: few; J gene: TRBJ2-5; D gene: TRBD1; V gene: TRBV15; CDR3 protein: CATSRGGQQETQYF; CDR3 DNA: TGTGCCACCAGCAGAGGGGGACAGCAAGAGACCCAGTACTTC
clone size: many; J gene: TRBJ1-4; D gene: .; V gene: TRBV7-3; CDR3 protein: CASSPGGANEKLFF; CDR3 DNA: TGTGCCAGCAGCCCAGGAGGGGCAAATGAAAAACTGTTTTTT
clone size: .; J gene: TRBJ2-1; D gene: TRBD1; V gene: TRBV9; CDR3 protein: CASSVEGTGIYNEQFF; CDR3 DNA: TGTGCCAGCAGCGTAGAAGGGACAGGGATCTACAATGAGCAGTTCTTC
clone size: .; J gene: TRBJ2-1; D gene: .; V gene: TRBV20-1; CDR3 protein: CSARVPDNEQFF; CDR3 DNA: TGCAGTGCCAGGGTGCCGGACAATGAGCAGTTCTTC
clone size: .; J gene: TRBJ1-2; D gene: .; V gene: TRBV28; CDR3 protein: CASRGAWAVNYGYTF; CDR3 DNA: TGTGCCAGCAGAGGCGCATGGGCGGTCAACTATGGCTACACCTTC
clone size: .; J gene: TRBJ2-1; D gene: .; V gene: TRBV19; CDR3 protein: CASSIGSHRGHNNEQFF; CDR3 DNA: TGTGCCAGTAGTATTGGTAGCCACCGGGGCCACAACAATGAGCAGTTCTTC
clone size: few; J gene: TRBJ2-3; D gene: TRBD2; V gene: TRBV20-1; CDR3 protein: CSASVGAGGKDTQYF; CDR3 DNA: TGCAGTGCTTCTGTGGGGGCGGGAGGAAAAGATACGCAGTATTTT
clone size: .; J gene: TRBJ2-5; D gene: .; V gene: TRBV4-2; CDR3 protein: CASSPGVGSQETQYF; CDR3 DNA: TGTGCCAGCAGCCCCGGGGTCGGATCCCAAGAGACCCAGTACTTC
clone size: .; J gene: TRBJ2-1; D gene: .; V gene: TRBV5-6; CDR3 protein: CASSFSLANEQFF; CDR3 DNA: TGTGCCAGCAGCTTTAGCCTGGCGAATGAGCAGTTCTTC
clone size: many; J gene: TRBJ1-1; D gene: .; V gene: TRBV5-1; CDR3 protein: CASRYGANTEAFF; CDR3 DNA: TGCGCCAGCCGCTATGGAGCAAACACTGAAGCTTTCTTT
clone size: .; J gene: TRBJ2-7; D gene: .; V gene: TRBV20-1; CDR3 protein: CSAFRTRAPYEQYF; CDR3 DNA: TGCAGTGCCTTCAGAACGCGGGCCCCCTACGAGCAGTACTTC
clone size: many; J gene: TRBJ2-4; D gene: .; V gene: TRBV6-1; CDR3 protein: CASRAAGSAKNIQYF; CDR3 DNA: TGTGCCAGCAGAGCAGCCGGTTCGGCCAAAAACATTCAGTACTTC
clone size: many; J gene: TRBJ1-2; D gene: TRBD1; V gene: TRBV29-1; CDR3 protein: CSVEGQGYYGYTF; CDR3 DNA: TGCAGCGTCGAGGGACAGGGCTACTATGGCTACACCTTC
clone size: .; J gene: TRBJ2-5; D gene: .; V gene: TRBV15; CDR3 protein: CATSSGGGRVETQYF; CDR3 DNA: TGTGCCACCAGCAGCGGTGGAGGGCGGGTAGAGACCCAGTACTTC
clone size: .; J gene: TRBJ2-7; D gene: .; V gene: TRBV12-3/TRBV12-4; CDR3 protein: CASKDVGYEQYF; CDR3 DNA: TGTGCCAGCAAGGATGTGGGCTACGAGCAGTACTTC
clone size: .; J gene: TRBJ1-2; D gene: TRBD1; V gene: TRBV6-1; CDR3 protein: CASRRGQGDYGYTF; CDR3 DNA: TGTGCCAGCAGGAGAGGACAGGGCGACTATGGCTACACCTTC
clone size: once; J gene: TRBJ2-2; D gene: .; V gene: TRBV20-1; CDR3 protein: CSARKASGTGELFF; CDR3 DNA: TGCAGTGCTAGGAAGGCCTCGGGGACCGGGGAGCTGTTTTTT
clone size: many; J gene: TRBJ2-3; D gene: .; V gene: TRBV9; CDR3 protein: CASSVDGEHTQYF; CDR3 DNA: TGTGCCAGCAGCGTAGATGGCGAACATACGCAGTATTTT
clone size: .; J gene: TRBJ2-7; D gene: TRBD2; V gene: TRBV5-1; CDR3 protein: CASSFSGSSVYEQYF; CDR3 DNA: TGCGCCAGCAGCTTTAGCGGGAGTTCAGTTTACGAGCAGTACTTC